The clone carrying this T cell receptor beta chain was recorded a few times. The antigen remains unidentified. According to the study, TCR beta libraries were built with iRepertoire HTBI primers and CDR3-region Arm-PCR. TCRdb reprocessed the multiplex PCR reads with MiXCR, giving one entry per CDR3 protein. This table has approximately 290,000 distinct CDR3 sequences, more than 20% appearing once. These data originate in a study of regulatory T cells in long-lasting Graves disease. Findings of the study overall: Persistent disease showed a preference for TRBV28, TRBJ1-2 and TRBJ2-5. What was studied was peripheral blood only, and not thyroid tissue. New patients shared around 920 public clonotypes, fewer than the roughly 2,500 shared by persistent patients.

Trimming pared 0 bases from V and 4 bases from J, leaving 15 bases between. The CDR3 is 16 amino acids. Germline values: CDR1 LGHNA, CDR2 YSLEER. Time point of the sample: persistent/refractory GD, antithyroid drugs over 5 years with positive TRAb. Construction of the TCR library relied on RNA isolated from PBMCs. In each case, Graves' disease was diagnosed per American Thyroid Association guidelines. Sequencing used peripheral blood mononuclear cells (PBMCs), obtained when the disease was refractory, from a patient treated with antithyroid drugs. This TCR came from a female donor with Graves disease. This chain uses TRBV4-3 with TRBJ2-5; maybe TRBD2 (5 bases). The CDR3 protein is CASSQDRGLEGETQYF. DNA of the CDR3: TGCGCCAGCAGCCAAGATAGAGGTCTAGAGGGAGAGACCCAGTACTTC.